This T cell receptor (beta chain) was captured in a study of blood T cells in healthy people across ages. Overall study results and limits: As naive T cell percentage varied, TCR beta diversity correlated strongly with it.

In this sample, this clonotype turned up many times. Its antigen remains unidentified. A second PCR of 7 to 11 cycles used a sample-barcoded 5' primer and a J-beta primer mix. In TCRdb, the 5' RACE reads were re-called with MiXCR into one record per CDR3 protein. The data show 750,000 to 1,000,000 distinct CDR3 sequences, 25% to 35% seen once. Germline V gene lookup returns CDR1 MGHDK and CDR2 SYGVNS. V was shortened by 1 base and J by 1 base, with 11 bases between the two germline ends. This CDR3 is 16 amino acids long. Another study also made use of these data, one on T cells of mothers and their children. As that report states: A few healthy Caucasian mothers, along with their six children, served as the donors. Every microgram of extracted RNA entered cDNA synthesis, 1.5 ug per 15 ul.

Sequencing was carried out using blood. The chain couples TRBV25-1 to TRBJ2-1; D possibly corresponds to TRBD2 (6 bases). The source is a woman aged 40-49 years in good health. For the CDR3, the DNA is TGTGCCAGCAGTGAATCCCTCGGAGGGTCCTACAATGAGCAGTTCTTC. Translated: CASSESLGGSYNEQFF.